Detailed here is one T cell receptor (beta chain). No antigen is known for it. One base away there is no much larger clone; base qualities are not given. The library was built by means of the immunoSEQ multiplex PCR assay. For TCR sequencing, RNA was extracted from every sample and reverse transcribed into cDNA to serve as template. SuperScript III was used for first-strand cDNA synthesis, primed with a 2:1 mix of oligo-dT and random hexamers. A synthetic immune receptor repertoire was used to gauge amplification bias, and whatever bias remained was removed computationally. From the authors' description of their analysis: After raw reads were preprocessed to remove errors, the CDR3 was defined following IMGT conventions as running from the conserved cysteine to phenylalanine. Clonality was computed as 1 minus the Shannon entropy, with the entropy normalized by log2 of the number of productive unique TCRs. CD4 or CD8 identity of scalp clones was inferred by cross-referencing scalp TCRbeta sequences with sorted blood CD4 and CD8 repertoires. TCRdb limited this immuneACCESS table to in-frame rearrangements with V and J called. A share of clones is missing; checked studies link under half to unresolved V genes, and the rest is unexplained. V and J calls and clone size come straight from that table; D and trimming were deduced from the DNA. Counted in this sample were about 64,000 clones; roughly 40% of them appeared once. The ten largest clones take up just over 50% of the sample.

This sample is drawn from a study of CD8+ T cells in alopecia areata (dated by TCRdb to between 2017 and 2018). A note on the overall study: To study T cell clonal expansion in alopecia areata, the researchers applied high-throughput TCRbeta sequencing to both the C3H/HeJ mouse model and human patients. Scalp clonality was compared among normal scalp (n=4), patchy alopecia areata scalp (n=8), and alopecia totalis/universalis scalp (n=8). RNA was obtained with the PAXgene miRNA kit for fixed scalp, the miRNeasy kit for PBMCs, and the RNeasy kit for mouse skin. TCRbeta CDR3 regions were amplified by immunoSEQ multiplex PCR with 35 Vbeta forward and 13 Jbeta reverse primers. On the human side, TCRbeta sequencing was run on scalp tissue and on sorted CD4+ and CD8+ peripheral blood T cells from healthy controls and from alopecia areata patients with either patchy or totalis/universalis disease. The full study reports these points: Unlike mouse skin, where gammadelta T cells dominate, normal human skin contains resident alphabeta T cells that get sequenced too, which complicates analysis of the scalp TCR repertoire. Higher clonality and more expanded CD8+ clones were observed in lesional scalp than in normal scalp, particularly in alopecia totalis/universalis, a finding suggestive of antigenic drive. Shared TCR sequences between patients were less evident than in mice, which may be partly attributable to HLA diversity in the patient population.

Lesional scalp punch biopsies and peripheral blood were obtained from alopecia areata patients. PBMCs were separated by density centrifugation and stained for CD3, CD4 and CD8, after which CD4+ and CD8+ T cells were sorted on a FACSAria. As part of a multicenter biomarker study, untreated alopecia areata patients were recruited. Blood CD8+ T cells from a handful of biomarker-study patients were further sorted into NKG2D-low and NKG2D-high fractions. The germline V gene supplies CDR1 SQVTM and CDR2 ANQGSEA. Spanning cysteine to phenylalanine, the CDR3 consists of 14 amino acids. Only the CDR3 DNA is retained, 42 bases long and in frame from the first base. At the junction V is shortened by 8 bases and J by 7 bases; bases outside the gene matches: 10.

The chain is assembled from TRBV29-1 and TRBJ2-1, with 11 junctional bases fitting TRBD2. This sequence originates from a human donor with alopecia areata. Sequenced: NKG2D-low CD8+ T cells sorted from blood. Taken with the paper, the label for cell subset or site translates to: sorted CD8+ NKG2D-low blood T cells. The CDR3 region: CSSLAGVVRNEQFF. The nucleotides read TGCAGCTCACTAGCGGGAGTAGTTCGGAATGAGCAGTTCTTC.